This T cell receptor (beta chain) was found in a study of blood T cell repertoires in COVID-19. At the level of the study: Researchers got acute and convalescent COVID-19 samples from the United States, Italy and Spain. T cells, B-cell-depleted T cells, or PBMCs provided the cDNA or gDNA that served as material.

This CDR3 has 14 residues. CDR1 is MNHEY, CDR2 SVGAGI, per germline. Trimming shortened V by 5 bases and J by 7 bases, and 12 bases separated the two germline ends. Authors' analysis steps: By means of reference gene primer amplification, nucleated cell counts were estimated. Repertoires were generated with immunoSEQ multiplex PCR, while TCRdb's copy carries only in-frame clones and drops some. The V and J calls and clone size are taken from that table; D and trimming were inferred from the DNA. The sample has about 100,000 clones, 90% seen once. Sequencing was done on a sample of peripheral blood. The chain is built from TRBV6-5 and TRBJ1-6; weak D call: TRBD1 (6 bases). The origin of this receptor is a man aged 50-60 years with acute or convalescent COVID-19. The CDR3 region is CASSRGQPNSPLHF. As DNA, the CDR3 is TGTGCCAGCAGTCGCGGACAGCCCAATTCACCCCTCCACTTT.